This T cell receptor beta chain originates from a study of blood T cell repertoires in COVID-19. Background on the study: Collection of acute and convalescent COVID-19 samples took place in the United States, Italy and Spain. The cDNA or gDNA used as material had been derived from T cells, B-cell-depleted T cells, or PBMCs.

CDR3 size: 13 residues. V was pared by 4 bases and J by 0 bases, with 7 bases between. The germline V gene encodes CDR1 SGHNT and CDR2 YYREEE (reference sequence). Original analysis: Amplified reference gene primers provided the basis for estimating nucleated cell counts. Clones were sequenced by immunoSEQ multiplex PCR, and TCRdb holds only the in-frame ones, with some missing. That table is the source of V, J and clone size, and D and trimming were worked out from the DNA. The data show around 280,000 clones, roughly 87% seen once. The rearrangement links TRBV5-4 to TRBJ1-1; D gene uncertain. The sample taken for sequencing was peripheral blood. The TCR originated in a woman aged 50 to 60 who had recovered from COVID-19. CDR3 amino acids: CASSPGLNTEAFF. Written as DNA, the CDR3 is TGTGCCAGCAGCCCTGGGCTGAACACTGAAGCTTTCTTT.